This T cell receptor (beta chain) comes out of a study of CXCR3-negative and CXCR3-positive naive CD8 T cells. Study-level results: CXCR3-positive naive cells had TRB CDR3s that were more hydrophobic than CXCR3-negative naive cells had. Whereas memory cells differed, naive CXCR3-negative and CXCR3-positive cells shared similar TRBV-TRBJ usage. Both naive subsets had comparably high diversity; memory CD8+ cells much lower. Naive subsets had comparable surface CD5; TCR strength was inferred from TRB CDR3 properties.

Researchers prepared the TRB cDNA libraries using 5' RACE with UMI labels. Following a re-call of the 5' RACE reads, TCRdb has one entry per CDR3 protein and lacks DNA. The sample totals under 85,000 distinct CDR3 sequences; its top ten clones hold 0.62%. The CDR3 length is 15 residues. The germline CDR1 and CDR2 sequences are SNHLY and FYNNEI. Naive CD8+ T cells were CD45RO-CCR7+CD27+CD95-. On this clonotype: Its antigen is currently unknown.

The chain is built from TRBV2 and TRBJ2-3; TCRdb lists TRBD2, though no DNA is available to test this call. This TCR derives from a human donor in good health. Some clones in this sample may be carry-over from other donors' samples. Sequencing was done on a sample of naive CXCR3+ CD8+ T cells from blood. Subset defined: CD45RO-CCR7+CD27+CD95- naive CD8+ T cells expressing CXCR3 (TNR3+). The chain's CDR3 is CASRGLAASTDTQYF. Complete variable domain (other parts from reference TRBV2 and TRBJ2-3): EPEVTQTPSHQVTQMGQEVILRCVPISNHLYFYWYRQILGQKVEFLVSFYNNEISEKSEIFDDQFSVERPDGSNFTLKIRSTKLEDSAMYFCASRGLAASTDTQYFGPGTRLTVL.